This entry lists 15 T cell receptor beta chains sequenced from one sample in a study of T cell changes during pregnancy in multiple sclerosis. Libraries were prepared by immunoSEQ multiplex PCR; TCRdb keeps only in-frame clonotypes and omits some of them. The sample carries roughly 100,000 clones, roughly nine tenths recorded once. The source was peripheral blood, collected after pregnancy. The receptors were sampled from a female donor with multiple sclerosis, enrolled in a pregnancy study.

J is TRBJ1-5 and V is TRBV16, with D hard to call. CDR1 is KGHSY and CDR2 is FQNENV in the germline V gene. Trimming took off 4 bases at V and 4 bases at J, with 11 bases between the two ends. The CDR3 extends over 14 amino acids. DNA for the CDR3: TGTGCCAGCAGCCGCCGGGGAGAAAATCAGCCCCAGCATTTT. Translated, it gives CASSRRGENQPQHF.

The chain uses TRBV18 and TRBJ1-2, with a tentative D call TRBD1 (6 bases). V was cut by 4 bases and J by 3 bases, with 21 bases left in between. Germline V gene lookup returns CDR1 KGHSH and CDR2 LQKENI. This CDR3 comprises 17 residues. CDR3 bases: TGTGCCAGCTCACAAGGACTAGACAGGACGTATTACTATGGCTACACCTTC. Amino acid sequence: CASSQGLDRTYYYGYTF.

The chain employs TRBV29-1 and TRBJ2-5; possible D gene TRBD1, 5 bases. CDR1 is SQVTM and CDR2 is ANQGSEA in the germline V gene. This CDR3 has 15 amino acids. V gave up 7 bases and J gave up 1 base, with 19 bases separating them. The CDR3 bases are TGCAGCGGCCAAGGGGTAAAGTCCTCCCAAGAGACCCAGTACTTC. It translates to CSGQGVKSSQETQYF.

The V and J genes are TRBV7-3 and TRBJ1-2; 7 nucleotides match TRBD1. Germline V gene sequence: CDR1 SGHTA, CDR2 FQGTGA. The CDR3 sequence is 15 residues long. The J segment lost 9 bases and the V segment lost 5 bases, leaving 15 bases of the junction unmatched. The CDR3 here is CASSPDSQGVRSYTF. In DNA, the CDR3 is TGTGCCAGCAGCCCCGACTCCCAGGGGGTGAGAAGCTACACCTTC.

The chain carries TRBV29-1 and TRBJ1-1; D is unresolved. The CDR3 has 15 residues. The germline V gene encodes CDR1 SQVTM and CDR2 ANQGSEA. V lost 2 bases and J 0 bases, leaving 13 bases between the germline ends. The CDR3 sequence: CSVEKRLSVNTEAFF. The DNA for the CDR3 is TGCAGCGTTGAAAAGAGACTCTCAGTGAACACTGAAGCTTTCTTT. The full variable domain, with the rest looked up from reference TRBV29-1 and TRBJ1-1, is SAVISQKPSRDICQRGTSLTIQCQVDSQVTMMFWYRQQPGQSLTLIATANQGSEATYESGFVIDKFPISRPNLTFSTLTVSNMSPEDSSIYLCSVEKRLSVNTEAFFGQGTRLTVV.

V usage is TRBV28 and J usage is TRBJ2-2; 10 bases align to TRBD1. V trimming: 2 bases; J trimming: 3 bases; junction bases outside the gene matches: 6. CDR1 is MDHEN, CDR2 SYDVKM, per germline. There are 17 residues in the CDR3. The CDR3 DNA sequence: TGTGCCAGCAGTTTACCCAGACAGGGGGCATACACCGGGGAGCTGTTTTTT. Protein: CASSLPRQGAYTGELFF.

V usage is TRBV27 and J usage is TRBJ1-1, with 9 positions matching TRBD1. The CDR3 sequence is 18 residues long. Germline-derived CDR1 and CDR2 are MNHEY and SMNVEV (reference sequence). V lost 7 bases to trimming and J lost 1 base; unmatched junction nucleotides: 16. This CDR3 reads CASKTPSGPGQGNTEAFF. In DNA, the CDR3 is TGTGCCAGCAAAACCCCTAGCGGACCGGGACAGGGGAACACTGAAGCTTTCTTT.

This clone came up a few times. V is TRBV29-1 and J is TRBJ1-2, with D tentatively TRBD1 (5 bases). The CDR3 has 13 amino acids. Between the trimmed V and J ends, which lost 7 bases and 4 bases, there was a span of 16 bases. Looked up from germline, CDR1 is SQVTM and CDR2 is ANQGSEA. The CDR3 region has the DNA TGCAGCGCAGAGGACACATGGGGCTATGGCTACACCTTC. Amino acids: CSAEDTWGYGYTF.

This chain links TRBV7-3 with TRBJ2-2, with D uncertain. The V and J ends lost 0 bases and 4 bases respectively, with 3 bases between them. Germline values: CDR1 SGHTA, CDR2 FQGTGA. There are 13 residues in the CDR3. The CDR3 DNA sequence: TGTGCCAGCAGCTTAACTATCACCGGGGAGCTGTTTTTT. Translating gives CASSLTITGELFF. Based on the CDR3 plus reference TRBV7-3 and TRBJ2-2, the full variable domain is GAGVSQTPSNKVTEKGKYVELRCDPISGHTALYWYRQSLGQGPEFLIYFQGTGAADDSGLPNDRFFAVRPEGSVSTLKIQRTERGDSAVYLCASSLTITGELFFGEGSRLTVL.

V and J are TRBV28 and TRBJ2-7, with D perhaps TRBD1 (5 bases). This CDR3 has 11 amino acids. In germline, CDR1 is MDHEN, CDR2 SYDVKM. Trimming shortened V by 5 bases and J by 12 bases, and 14 bases separated the two germline ends. The CDR3 sequence: CASSGATLLYF. The CDR3 DNA is TGTGCCAGCAGTGGGGCAACCCTCTTGTACTTC.

V is TRBV29-1 and J is TRBJ2-7, with a possible D match to TRBD2 (5 bases). The germline gives CDR1 SQVTM, CDR2 ANQGSEA. V lost 3 bases to trimming and J lost 1 base, with 10 bases between them. The CDR3 is 13 amino acids. The CDR3 reads CSVETGKSYEQYF. DNA for the CDR3: TGCAGCGTTGAGACGGGGAAATCCTACGAGCAGTACTTC.

This chain joins TRBV5-1 and TRBJ2-3; 12 nucleotides line up with TRBD1. V lost 7 bases, J lost 2 bases, and 14 bases stayed unmatched. The CDR3 is 18 amino acids. Germline V gene sequence: CDR1 SGHRS, CDR2 YFSETQ. CDR3 in amino acids: CASDRDRGRKSHTDTQYF. The CDR3 bases are TGCGCCAGCGACCGGGACAGGGGGCGTAAGTCCCACACAGATACGCAGTATTTT. Based on the CDR3 plus reference TRBV5-1 and TRBJ2-3, the full variable domain is KAGVTQTPRYLIKTRGQQVTLSCSPISGHRSVSWYQQTPGQGLQFLFEYFSETQRNKGNFPGRFSGRQFSNSRSEMNVSTLELGDSALYLCASDRDRGRKSHTDTQYFGPGTRLTVL.

V and J are TRBV6-4 and TRBJ2-7; the match to TRBD2 covers 8 bases. V lost 7 bases, J lost 3 bases, and 8 bases stayed unmatched. The V gene's germline CDR1 is MRHNA and CDR2 SNTAGT. The CDR3 is 14 amino acids. The CDR3 coding sequence is TGTGCCAGCAACCCGGGACTAGAGGACTACGAGCAGTACTTC. This encodes CASNPGLEDYEQYF.

The V gene is TRBV5-1, the J gene TRBJ2-4, with 8 bases identical to TRBD2. The CDR3 consists of 14 residues. CDR1 and CDR2 (germline): SGHRS, YFSETQ. V dropped 4 bases and J dropped 5; count of bases not matched to a gene: 5. The CDR3 loop reads CASSMGLGENIQYF. Written as DNA, the CDR3 is TGCGCCAGCAGCATGGGACTAGGGGAAAACATTCAGTACTTC.

This rearrangement joins TRBV5-1 to TRBJ1-1; possibly TRBD1 for D (6 bases). Per the germline V gene, CDR1 is SGHRS and CDR2 is YFSETQ. The CDR3 spans 12 residues. V lost 9 bases and J lost 3, with 12 bases in between. CDR3 DNA: TGCGCCACCAGAGGGGGAGACACTGAAGCTTTCTTT. Translation: CATRGGDTEAFF.